Presented here are 17 T cell receptor beta chains from one specimen sequenced in a study of blood T cell repertoires in COVID-19. Profiling relied on immunoSEQ multiplex PCR, and the TCRdb table lists in-frame clones only, not all of them. Of fewer than 300,000 clones in the sample, 88% are singletons; the top ten hold approximately 8.8%. Sequencing used peripheral blood. The origin of the receptors is a man between 18 and 29 years old with active or convalescent COVID-19.

This rearrangement joins TRBV18 to TRBJ2-7; D uncertain. The CDR3 has 14 residues. Trimming took off 3 bases at V and 3 bases at J, with 12 bases between the two ends. Germline CDR1 reads KGHSH; CDR2 reads LQKENI. The CDR3 loop is CASSPSLERYEQYF. Here the CDR3 DNA reads TGTGCCAGCTCACCCTCTCTCGAGCGCTACGAGCAGTACTTC.

This clone was detected once. This rearrangement joins TRBV27 to TRBJ1-1; 10 bases map to TRBD1. This CDR3 region has 15 residues. V dropped 4 bases and J dropped 4; count of bases not matched to a gene: 6. Germline V CDR1 and CDR2: MNHEY, SMNVEV (reference sequence). The CDR3 DNA reads as TGTGCCAGCAGTTGGGACAGGGGCCGCTCCACTGAAGCTTTCTTT. Translating gives CASSWDRGRSTEAFF.

The rearrangement uses TRBV4-3 and TRBJ2-7; D unclear. This CDR3 is 14 amino acids long. V gave up 1 base and J gave up 3 bases, with 10 bases separating them. CDR1 is LGHNA and CDR2 is YSLEER in the germline V gene. DNA for the CDR3: TGCGCCAGCAGCCAAGGGCTCCCAGGCTACGAGCAGTACTTC. Amino acid sequence: CASSQGLPGYEQYF.

The CDR3 bases are TGTGCCAGCAGCCCTCGAGAGGCGGGGCCTACAAGATTGACCCAGTACTTC. The encoded protein is CASSPREAGPTRLTQYF. The gene calls are TRBV3-1 (or the pseudogene TRBV3-2) and TRBJ2-5; maybe TRBD2 (6 bases). The CDR3 runs to 17 residues. Germline CDR1 LGHDT, CDR2 YNNKEL (reference sequence). Trimming removed 4 bases at V and 7 bases at J, with 25 bases between.

The chain combines TRBV9 with TRBJ2-1; D is unclear. V was cut by 3 bases and J by 3 bases, with 22 bases left in between. Germline assignment: CDR1 SGDLS and CDR2 YYNGEE. This CDR3 has 18 amino acids. The CDR3 DNA follows: TGTGCCAGCAGCGATTCCCCGTCTGTCGAGCAAAGCTACAATGAGCAGTTCTTC. It yields the protein CASSDSPSVEQSYNEQFF.

V and J are TRBV5-1 and TRBJ2-7; 12 bases line up with TRBD2. Trimming removed 5 bases from V and 1 base from J; junction bases left unmatched: 4. Germline V gene sequence: CDR1 SGHRS, CDR2 YFSETQ. CDR3 size: 15 residues. CDR3 protein: CASRPTSGGSYEQYF. The CDR3 region has the DNA TGCGCCAGCAGACCGACTAGCGGGGGATCCTACGAGCAGTACTTC.

This chain uses TRBV25-1 with TRBJ1-6; TRBD1 aligns across 8 bases. CDR3 length: 17 residues. Losses at the gene ends were 2 bases for V and 6 bases for J; bases not matched to a gene: 9. Germline CDR1 is MGHDK and CDR2 is SYGVNS. The CDR3 DNA sequence: TGTGCCAGCAGTGAAAATGACAGGGGATCGGGTAATTCACCCCTCCACTTT. Its translation: CASSENDRGSGNSPLHF.

The rearrangement joins TRBV12-5 to TRBJ1-1; D remains unclear. CDR3 length: 13 amino acids. V was trimmed by 3 bases and J by 0 bases, leaving 5 bases between them. CDR1 and CDR2 (germline): LGHNT, FRNRAP. The CDR3 region is CASGFSVNTEAFF. DNA for the CDR3: TGTGCTAGTGGTTTCTCGGTGAACACTGAAGCTTTCTTT.

The chain links TRBV29-1 to TRBJ1-1; D unclear. V lost 1 base, J lost 0 bases, and 9 bases lay in between. CDR3 size: 14 residues. Per the germline V gene, CDR1 is SQVTM and CDR2 is ANQGSEA. CDR3 DNA: TGCAGCGTTGAAGTGGGCAGCCTGAACACTGAAGCTTTCTTT. Translating it yields CSVEVGSLNTEAFF.

This sequence joins TRBV6-2 or TRBV6-3 and TRBJ2-7, with D unclear. The CDR3 spans 12 residues. Trimming took off 5 bases at V and 7 bases at J, with 12 bases between the two ends. Germline-derived CDR1 and CDR2 are MNHEY and SVGEGT. CDR3 nucleotides: TGTGCCAGCAGTCCCTCAGCGTGGGAGCAGTACTTC. Protein sequence: CASSPSAWEQYF.

This chain uses TRBV19 with TRBJ1-1; D is unclear. Germline values: CDR1 LNHDA, CDR2 SQIVND (reference sequence). With 4 bases removed from V and 5 bases from J, the gap between germline ends came to 17 bases. CDR3 length: 15 amino acids. CDR3 in amino acids: CASSTDSTSGTEAFF. CDR3 coding DNA: TGTGCCAGTAGTACAGACTCGACGTCGGGTACTGAAGCTTTCTTT.

The chain employs TRBV7-8 and TRBJ2-5, with TRBD2 matching over 8 bases. Germline lookup yields CDR1 SGHVS and CDR2 FQNEAQ. V lost 1 base, J lost 6 bases, and 10 bases stayed unmatched. The CDR3 runs 16 residues. In DNA, the CDR3 is TGTGCCAGCAGCTTAGTAATAGCGGGGAGGGTGAAGACCCAGTACTTC. Residues: CASSLVIAGRVKTQYF.

The chain employs TRBV2 and TRBJ2-7, with 11 bases fitting TRBD2. The V segment lost 8 bases and the J segment 3 bases; nucleotides outside the gene matches: 3. Germline-derived CDR1 and CDR2 are SNHLY and FYNNEI. The CDR3 contains 13 residues. CDR3 nucleotide sequence: TGTGCCAGCGGGACTAGCGGATTCTACGAGCAGTACTTC. Translated: CASGTSGFYEQYF.

The sample holds one count of this clone. This chain uses TRBV7-7 with TRBJ1-1; perhaps TRBD1 as D (5 bases). With 5 bases removed from V and 4 bases from J, the gap between germline ends came to 14 bases. The germline gives CDR1 SSHAT, CDR2 FNYEAQ (reference sequence). The CDR3 is made up of 14 amino acids. Here the CDR3 DNA reads TGTGCCAGCAGCCCCGGGGGGGGTAGCACTGAAGCTTTCTTT. Protein sequence: CASSPGGGSTEAFF.

The chain employs TRBV11-2 and TRBJ1-3; D possibly corresponds to TRBD1 (5 bases). This CDR3 is 14 amino acids long. V was clipped by 1 base and J by 4 bases, with 8 bases between them. Germline V gene data show CDR1 as SGHAT and CDR2 as FQNNGV. CDR3 protein: CASSLAGSGNTIYF. CDR3 bases: TGTGCCAGCAGCTTAGCAGGGTCCGGAAACACCATATATTTT.

The V call is TRBV9, the J call TRBJ2-3; D is perhaps TRBD1 (6 bases). Germline loops: CDR1 SGDLS, CDR2 YYNGEE. This CDR3 has 16 residues. Trimming stripped 0 bases from V and 2 bases from J, with 13 bases between. CDR3 region: CASSVGETGPTDTQYF. The CDR3 DNA sequence: TGTGCCAGCAGCGTAGGTGAGACAGGCCCCACAGATACGCAGTATTTT.

This rearrangement joins TRBV3-1 (or the pseudogene TRBV3-2) to TRBJ1-6; 8 bases map to TRBD1. The CDR3 consists of 15 residues. The junction had 6 bases not matched to a gene; V was cut back by 6 bases and J by 5 bases. Germline CDR1 is LGHDT and CDR2 is YNNKEL (reference sequence). CDR3 amino acids: CASSRLDRDNSPLHF. The CDR3 DNA reads as TGTGCCAGCAGTCGACTGGACAGGGATAATTCACCCCTCCACTTT.